The rows below give T cell receptor beta chains drawn from one sample of a study of shared clonotypes between healthy human individuals. Method: immunoSEQ multiplex PCR; TCRdb's copy keeps in-frame clones and lacks some. The sample gives 2 million to 2.5 million clones, 90% to 95% of which show up once; about 1.5% is in the top ten. Material for sequencing was naive CD8+ T cells from PBMCs. The source is a man aged 18 to 30 in good health. Some clones in this sample may be carry-over from other donors' samples. Both conserved end residues are trimmed from each CDR3. Fields, in order: J gene, V gene, CDR3 protein.

>TRBJ2-2|TRBV5-6
ASSSYREMGGELF
>TRBJ1-5|TRBV6-1
ASSGGRYSNQPQH
>TRBJ2-2|TRBV19
ASRDLEKDTGELF
>TRBJ1-2|TRBV4-3
ASSQHAAGQNYGYT
>TRBJ2-5|TRBV7-9
ASSHEYQETQY
>TRBJ2-7|TRBV5-6
ASSSGTVYEQY
>TRBJ1-2|TRBV27
ASSLLGEPYGYT
>TRBJ2-1|TRBV27
ASSETSGRAHEQF
>TRBJ1-1|TRBV10-3
ATGGFGQGEKNTEAF
>TRBJ1-2|TRBV7-6
ASSLGGGYGYT
>TRBJ1-2|TRBV6-6
ASSYTGGGGDGYT
>TRBJ2-1|TRBV2
ASSIFPRERSYNEQF
>TRBJ2-2|TRBV23-1
ASSRLCENTGELF
>TRBJ1-5|TRBV9
ASSVEGEGPQH
>TRBJ1-2|TRBV6-6
ASNPGGVGGYT
>TRBJ2-7|TRBV4-1
ASSQAAGGGYFVEQY
>TRBJ2-1|TRBV9
ASSVGGLWNEQF
>TRBJ1-4|TRBV18
ASSPAVINEKLF
>TRBJ2-7|TRBV27
ASSFSHGTVSYEQY
>TRBJ2-7|TRBV19
ASSGRDRGYEQY
>TRBJ1-1|TRBV25-1
ASRGGEAEAF
>TRBJ2-7|TRBV6-5
ASSYSRPGIRYEQY